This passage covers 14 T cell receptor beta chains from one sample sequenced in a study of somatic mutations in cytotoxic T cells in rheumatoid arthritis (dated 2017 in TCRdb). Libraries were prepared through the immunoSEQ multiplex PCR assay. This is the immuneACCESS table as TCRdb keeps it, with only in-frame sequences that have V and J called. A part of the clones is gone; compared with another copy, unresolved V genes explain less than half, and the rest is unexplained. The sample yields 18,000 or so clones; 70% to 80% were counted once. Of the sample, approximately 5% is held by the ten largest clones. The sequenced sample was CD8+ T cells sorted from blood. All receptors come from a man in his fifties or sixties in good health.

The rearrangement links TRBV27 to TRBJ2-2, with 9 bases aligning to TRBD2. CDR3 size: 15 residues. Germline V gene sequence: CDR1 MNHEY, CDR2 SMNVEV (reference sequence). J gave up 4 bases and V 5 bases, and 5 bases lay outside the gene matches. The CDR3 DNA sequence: TGTGCCAGCAGTACAAGCGGGGGGATCACCGGGGAGCTGTTTTTT. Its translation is CASSTSGGITGELFF.

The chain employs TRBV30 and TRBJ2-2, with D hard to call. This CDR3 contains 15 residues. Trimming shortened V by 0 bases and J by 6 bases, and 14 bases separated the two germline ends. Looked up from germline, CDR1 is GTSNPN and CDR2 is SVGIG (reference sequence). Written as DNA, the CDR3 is TGTGCCTGGAGTGTATTTCTGGGCCCTGCCGGGGAGCTGTTTTTT. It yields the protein CAWSVFLGPAGELFF.

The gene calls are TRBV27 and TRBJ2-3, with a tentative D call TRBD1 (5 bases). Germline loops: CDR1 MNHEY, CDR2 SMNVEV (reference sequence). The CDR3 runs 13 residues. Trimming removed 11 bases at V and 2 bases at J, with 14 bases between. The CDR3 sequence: CASQGRVTDTQYF. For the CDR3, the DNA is TGTGCCTCTCAGGGTCGGGTCACAGATACGCAGTATTTT.

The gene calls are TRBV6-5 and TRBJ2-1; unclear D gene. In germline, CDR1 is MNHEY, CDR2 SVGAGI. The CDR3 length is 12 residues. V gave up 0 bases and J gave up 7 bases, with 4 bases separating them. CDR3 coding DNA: TGTGCCAGCAGTTACTCGTCGAATGAGCAGTTCTTC. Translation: CASSYSSNEQFF.

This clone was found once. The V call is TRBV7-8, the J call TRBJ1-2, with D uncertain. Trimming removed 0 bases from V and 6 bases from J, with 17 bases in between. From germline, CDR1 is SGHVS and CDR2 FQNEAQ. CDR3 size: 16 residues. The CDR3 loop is CASSLASVRTLDGYTF. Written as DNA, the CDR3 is TGTGCCAGCAGCTTAGCGTCGGTCAGGACTCTAGATGGCTACACCTTC.

The chain's CDR3 is CAISESGQGYYEQYF. The CDR3 DNA follows: TGTGCCATCAGTGAGTCAGGACAGGGGTACTACGAGCAGTACTTC. V is TRBV10-3 and J is TRBJ2-7; 9 positions match TRBD1. CDR1 is ENHRY and CDR2 is SYGVKD in the germline V gene. The CDR3 spans 15 residues. V dropped 0 bases and J dropped 3; count of bases not matched to a gene: 3.

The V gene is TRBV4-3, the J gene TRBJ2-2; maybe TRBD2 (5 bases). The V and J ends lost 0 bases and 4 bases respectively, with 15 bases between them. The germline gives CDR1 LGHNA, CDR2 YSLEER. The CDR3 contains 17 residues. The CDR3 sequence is CASSQETPLSGTGELFF. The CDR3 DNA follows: TGCGCCAGCAGCCAAGAGACACCGCTAAGCGGCACCGGGGAGCTGTTTTTT.

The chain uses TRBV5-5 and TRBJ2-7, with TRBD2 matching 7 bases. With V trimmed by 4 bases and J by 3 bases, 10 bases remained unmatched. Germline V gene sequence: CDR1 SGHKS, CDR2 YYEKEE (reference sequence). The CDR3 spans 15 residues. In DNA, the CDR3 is TGTGCCAGCAGCCCTATACTAGCGCTAGACTACGAGCAGTACTTC. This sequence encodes CASSPILALDYEQYF.

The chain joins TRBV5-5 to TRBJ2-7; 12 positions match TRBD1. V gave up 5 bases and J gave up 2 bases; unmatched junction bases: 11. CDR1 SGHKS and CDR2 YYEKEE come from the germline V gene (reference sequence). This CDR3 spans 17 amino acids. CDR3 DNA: TGTGCCAGCAGTGCCCCGGGACAGGGGGCGCGGGCCTACGAGCAGTACTTC. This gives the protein CASSAPGQGARAYEQYF.

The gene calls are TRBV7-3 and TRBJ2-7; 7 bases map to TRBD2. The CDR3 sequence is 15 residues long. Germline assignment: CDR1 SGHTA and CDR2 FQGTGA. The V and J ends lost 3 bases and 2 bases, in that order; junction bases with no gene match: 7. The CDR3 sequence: CASSFSASGTYEQYF. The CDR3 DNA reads TGTGCCAGCAGCTTTAGTGCTAGCGGAACCTACGAGCAGTACTTC.

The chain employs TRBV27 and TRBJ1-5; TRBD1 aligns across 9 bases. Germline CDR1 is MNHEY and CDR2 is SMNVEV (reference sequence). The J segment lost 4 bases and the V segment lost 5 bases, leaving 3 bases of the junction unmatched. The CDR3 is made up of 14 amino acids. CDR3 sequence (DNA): TGTGCCAGCAGTATAGACAGGGGGAATCAGCCCCAGCATTTT. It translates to CASSIDRGNQPQHF.

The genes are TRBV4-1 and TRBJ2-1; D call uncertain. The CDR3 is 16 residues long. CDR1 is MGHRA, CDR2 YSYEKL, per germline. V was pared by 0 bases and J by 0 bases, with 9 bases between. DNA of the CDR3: TGCGCCAGCAGCCAAGATACGTGGAGCTCCTACAATGAGCAGTTCTTC. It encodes CASSQDTWSSYNEQFF.

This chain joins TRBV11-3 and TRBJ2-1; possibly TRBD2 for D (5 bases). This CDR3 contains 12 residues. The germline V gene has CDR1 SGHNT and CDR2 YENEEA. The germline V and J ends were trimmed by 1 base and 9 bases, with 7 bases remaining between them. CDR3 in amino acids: CASSLGEGEQFF. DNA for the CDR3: TGTGCCAGCAGCTTAGGAGAGGGTGAGCAGTTCTTC.

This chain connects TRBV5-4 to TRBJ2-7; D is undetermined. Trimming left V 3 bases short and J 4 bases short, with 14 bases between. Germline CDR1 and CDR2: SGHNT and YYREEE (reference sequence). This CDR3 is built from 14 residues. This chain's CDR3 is CASSSSVPEYEQYF. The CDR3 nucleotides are TGTGCCAGCAGCTCCAGCGTTCCTGAGTACGAGCAGTACTTC.